Sample share makes the clone carrying this T cell receptor beta chain medium-sized. Molecular barcoded adaptors covering alpha/delta and beta/gamma chains were used on 400 to 450 ng RNA. TCRdb reprocessed the reads via MiXCR and lists one record per CDR3 protein. Here the sample spans some 39,000 distinct CDR3 sequences, around 13% being singletons. The record originates from a study of read filtering for tumor transcriptome and immune sequencing. Bone marrow was sampled from every patient at the time of active disease. Germline V gene lookup returns CDR1 SGHTA and CDR2 FQGNSA. V lost 5 bases, J lost 6 bases, and 11 bases lay in between. The CDR3 consists of 13 residues.

Sequencing was performed on a population of CD138-negative cells sorted from bone marrow. The TCR originated in a donor at least 40 years old with multiple myeloma. J is TRBJ2-1 and V is TRBV7-2; D is unresolved. The CDR3 DNA reads as TGTGCCAGCAGCCCGTCCTCAAGCAATGAGCAGTTCTTC. It yields the protein CASSPSSSNEQFF.